These T cell receptor beta chains were read from a single sample in a study of blood T cell repertoires in COVID-19. The repertoire was sequenced with immunoSEQ multiplex PCR; TCRdb's copy has only in-frame clones and lacks some. This table has approximately 200,000 clones, around 90% appearing once. The specimen was PBMCs or T cells enriched from blood (not recorded which). The receptors come from a man in his thirties or forties who had recovered from COVID-19. The CDR3 runs from the conserved cysteine through the conserved F or W. A D gene is named only where the DNA matches it firmly. Size is omitted from some rows. Given values are once, few, many or a class for expanded clones.

J gene | V gene | clone size | D gene | CDR3 DNA | CDR3 protein
TRBJ1-2 | TRBV25-1 | - | - | TGTGCCAGCAGTGAACGCGCCGGGGGAAACTATGGCTACACCTTC | CASSERAGGNYGYTF
TRBJ2-7 | TRBV12-3/TRBV12-4 | - | - | TGTGCCAGCAGTTTCTCACAGGGAAGCGAGCAGTACTTC | CASSFSQGSEQYF
TRBJ1-3 | TRBV28 | - | - | TGTGCCAGCAGTTTTTCGGGAAACACCATATATTTT | CASSFSGNTIYF
TRBJ1-5 | TRBV15 | - | - | TGTGCCACCAGCACAGGGTTTGGCAATCAGCCCCAGCATTTT | CATSTGFGNQPQHF
TRBJ2-1 | TRBV7-6 | few | TRBD2 | TGTGCCAGCAGCTTGGCGGGGGGGGCCTACAATGAGCAGTTCTTC | CASSLAGGAYNEQFF
TRBJ1-1 | TRBV29-1 | - | - | TGCAGCGCCAAGGGGGGGTGGACTGAAGCTTTCTTT | CSAKGGWTEAFF
TRBJ2-7 | TRBV29-1 | - | - | TGCAGCGTTGAGGGATGGAGGGGCTCCTACGAGCAGTACTTC | CSVEGWRGSYEQYF
TRBJ1-4 | TRBV6-5 | once | TRBD1 | TGTGCCAGCAAGGACAGGGGGGAACTGTTTTTT | CASKDRGELFF
TRBJ2-7 | TRBV15 | - | - | TGTGCCACCAGCTCCCGGACTGACTACGAGCAGTACTTC | CATSSRTDYEQYF
TRBJ2-1 | TRBV11-1 | - | - | TGTGCCAGCACCGCGGGGATCCTAACCTACAATGAGCAGTTCTTC | CASTAGILTYNEQFF
TRBJ1-5 | TRBV30 | - | - | TGTGCCTGGACCCCGAGGGGGTTTGGAGGCAATCAGCCCCAGCATTTT | CAWTPRGFGGNQPQHF
TRBJ2-1 | TRBV7-2 | few | TRBD2 | TGTGCCAGCAGCTTAGAGATGGCGGGGGGGGACAATGAGCAGTTCTTC | CASSLEMAGGDNEQFF
TRBJ1-2 | TRBV2 | - | - | TGTGCCAGCAGTGAGGACACTCTTAGCTATGGCTACACCTTC | CASSEDTLSYGYTF
TRBJ2-7 | TRBV7-9 | once | TRBD1 | TGTGCCAGCAGCCTGGGACAGGGTACGAGCGAGCAGTACTTC | CASSLGQGTSEQYF
TRBJ2-7 | TRBV7-8 | - | TRBD2 | TGTGCCAGCAGCTTAGCGTCTAGCGGGGCTAACTCCTACGAGCAGTACTTC | CASSLASSGANSYEQYF
TRBJ2-7 | TRBV2 | - | - | TGTGCCAGCAGGGCCCCGGACAAACCCTCCTACGAGCAGTACTTC | CASRAPDKPSYEQYF
TRBJ2-1 | TRBV5-8 | few | - | TGTGCCAGCAGCTTCAGTTCGGGAAGCTCCTACAATGAGCAGTTCTTC | CASSFSSGSSYNEQFF